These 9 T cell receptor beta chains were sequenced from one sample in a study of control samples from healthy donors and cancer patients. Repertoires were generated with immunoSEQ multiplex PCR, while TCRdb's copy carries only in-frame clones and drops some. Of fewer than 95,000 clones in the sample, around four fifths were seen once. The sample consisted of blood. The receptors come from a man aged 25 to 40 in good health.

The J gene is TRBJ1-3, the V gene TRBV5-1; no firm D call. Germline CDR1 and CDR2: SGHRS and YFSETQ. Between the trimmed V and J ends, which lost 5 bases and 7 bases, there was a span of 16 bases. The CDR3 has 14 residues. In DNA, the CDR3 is TGCGCCAGCAGTCTTGACGGTCAAGGCAACACCATATATTTT. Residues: CASSLDGQGNTIYF.

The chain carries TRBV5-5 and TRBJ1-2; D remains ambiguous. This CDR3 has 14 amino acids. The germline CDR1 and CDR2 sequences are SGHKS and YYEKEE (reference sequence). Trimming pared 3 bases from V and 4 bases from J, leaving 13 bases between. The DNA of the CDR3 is TGTGCCAGCAGCTGGCAGGTGATCATCTATGGCTACACCTTC. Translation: CASSWQVIIYGYTF.

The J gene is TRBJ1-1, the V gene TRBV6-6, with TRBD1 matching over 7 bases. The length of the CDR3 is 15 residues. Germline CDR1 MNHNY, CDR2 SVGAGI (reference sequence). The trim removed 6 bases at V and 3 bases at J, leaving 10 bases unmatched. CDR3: CASSHHRQGDTEAFF. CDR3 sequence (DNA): TGTGCCAGCAGCCACCATAGACAGGGAGACACTGAAGCTTTCTTT.

CDR3 residues: CASAQLNSNQPQHF. The CDR3 DNA follows: TGTGCTAGTGCTCAGTTAAATAGCAATCAGCCCCAGCATTTT. The chain employs TRBV12-5 and TRBJ1-5, with D unclear. Germline assignment: CDR1 LGHNT and CDR2 FRNRAP. The CDR3 is made up of 14 amino acids. V was trimmed by 7 bases and J by 0 bases, leaving 10 bases between them. Full variable domain (outside the CDR3, taken from reference TRBV12-5 and TRBJ1-5): DARVTQTPRHKVTEMGQEVTMRCQPILGHNTVFWYRQTMMQGLELLAYFRNRAPLDDSGMPKDRFSAEMPDATLATLKIQPSEPRDSAVYFCASAQLNSNQPQHFGDGTRLSIL.

The CDR3 coding sequence is TGTGCCACGGTCGCGGGGGATGGCGACACTGAAGCTTTCTTT. Amino acid sequence: CATVAGDGDTEAFF. The J gene is TRBJ1-1, the V gene TRBV10-3; D might be TRBD1 (5 bases). Germline-derived CDR1 and CDR2 are ENHRY and SYGVKD. Trimming shortened V by 10 bases and J by 3 bases, and 18 bases separated the two germline ends. The CDR3 is 14 residues long.

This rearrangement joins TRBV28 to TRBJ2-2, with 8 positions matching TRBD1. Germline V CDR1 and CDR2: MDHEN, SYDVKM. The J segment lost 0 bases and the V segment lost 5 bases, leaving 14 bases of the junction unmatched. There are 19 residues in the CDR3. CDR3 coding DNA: TGTGCCAGCAGTCCTAAGGGACAGGACGGTATGACGAACACCGGGGAGCTGTTTTTT. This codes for CASSPKGQDGMTNTGELFF. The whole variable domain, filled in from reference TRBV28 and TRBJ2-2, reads DVKVTQSSRYLVKRTGEKVFLECVQDMDHENMFWYRQDPGLGLRLIYFSYDVKMKEKGDIPEGYSVSREKKERFSLILESASTNQTSMYLCASSPKGQDGMTNTGELFFGEGSRLTVL.

CDR3 nucleotide sequence: TGTGCCTGGAGTGCTGGGGTACACACTGAAGCTTTCTTT. Amino acid sequence: CAWSAGVHTEAFF. This rearrangement joins TRBV30 to TRBJ1-1; D is unclear. The CDR3 totals 13 residues. The V end was cut by 1 base, the J end by 3 bases, with 9 bases between. Germline assignment: CDR1 GTSNPN and CDR2 SVGIG (reference sequence).

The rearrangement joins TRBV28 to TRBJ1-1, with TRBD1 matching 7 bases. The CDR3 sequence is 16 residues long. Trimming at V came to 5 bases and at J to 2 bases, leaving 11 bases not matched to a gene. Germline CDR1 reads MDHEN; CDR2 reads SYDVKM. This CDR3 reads CASSPTLGQDNTEAFF. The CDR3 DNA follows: TGTGCCAGCAGTCCAACCCTAGGACAGGACAACACTGAAGCTTTCTTT.

The CDR3 DNA is TGTGCCATCGCTCCGGGACGGGAAAAAAACATTCAGTACTTC. Protein product: CAIAPGREKNIQYF. The chain is built from TRBV2 and TRBJ2-4, with D perhaps assigned TRBD1 or TRBD2 (5 bases each). The V end was cut by 10 bases, the J end by 4 bases, with 17 bases between. The CDR3 contains 14 residues. Looked up from germline, CDR1 is SNHLY and CDR2 is FYNNEI.